This is a list of T cell receptor beta chains from one sample in a study of blood T cell repertoires in COVID-19. The assay was immunoSEQ multiplex PCR, and TCRdb's table has in-frame clones only and misses some. The sample yields tens of thousands of clones, about 84% seen once. The sequenced sample consisted of peripheral blood. All receptors come from a man aged 80 or over with active or convalescent COVID-19. The CDR3 runs from the conserved cysteine through the conserved F or W. The order of the fields is D gene, J gene, V gene, clone size, CDR3 DNA, CDR3 protein. A D gene is named only where the DNA matches it firmly. Some rows mark clone size as missing; the rest say once, few, many or name a class of expanded clone.

D gene: NA; J gene: TRBJ2-2; V gene: TRBV3-1/TRBV3-2; clone size: NA; CDR3 DNA: TGTGCCACCGACTTCGCTGGGGAGCTGTTTTTT; CDR3 protein: CATDFAGELFF
D gene: TRBD2; J gene: TRBJ2-2; V gene: TRBV9; clone size: NA; CDR3 DNA: TGTGCCAGCAGCACGAGCCGGGGACTAGAGTTTACCGGGGAGCTGTTTTTT; CDR3 protein: CASSTSRGLEFTGELFF
D gene: TRBD1; J gene: TRBJ1-5; V gene: TRBV7-8; clone size: NA; CDR3 DNA: TGTGCCAGCACCCCCGGACAGGCCGATCAGCCCCAGCATTTT; CDR3 protein: CASTPGQADQPQHF
D gene: TRBD1; J gene: TRBJ2-7; V gene: TRBV7-2; clone size: NA; CDR3 DNA: TGTGCCAGCAGCCTAGGGACAGATCGAGTCAAGCAGTACTTC; CDR3 protein: CASSLGTDRVKQYF
D gene: TRBD1; J gene: TRBJ1-4; V gene: TRBV18; clone size: NA; CDR3 DNA: TGTGCCAGCTCACCGGACAGGGTTAATGAAAAACTGTTTTTT; CDR3 protein: CASSPDRVNEKLFF
D gene: TRBD2; J gene: TRBJ2-2; V gene: TRBV4-3; clone size: NA; CDR3 DNA: TGCGCCAGCAGCCCTAGCGGGGGAACCGGGGAGCTGTTTTTT; CDR3 protein: CASSPSGGTGELFF
D gene: TRBD1; J gene: TRBJ2-1; V gene: TRBV9; clone size: NA; CDR3 DNA: TGTGCCAGCAGCGAGAGGGACAGGGGGAGCTCCTACAATGAGCAGTTCTTC; CDR3 protein: CASSERDRGSSYNEQFF
D gene: NA; J gene: TRBJ1-6; V gene: TRBV10-1; clone size: NA; CDR3 DNA: TGCGCCAGCAGTGAGTCGGAGAATTCACCCCTCCACTTT; CDR3 protein: CASSESENSPLHF
D gene: NA; J gene: TRBJ2-1; V gene: TRBV5-1; clone size: NA; CDR3 DNA: TGCGCCAGCAGCTTTCTACAGGGTCCATACAATGAGCAGTTCTTC; CDR3 protein: CASSFLQGPYNEQFF
D gene: TRBD2; J gene: TRBJ2-2; V gene: TRBV7-2; clone size: few; CDR3 DNA: TGTGCCAGCGGCGGCCCAGCGGGGGGGCCGAGCGGGGAGCTGTTTTTT; CDR3 protein: CASGGPAGGPSGELFF
D gene: TRBD1; J gene: TRBJ1-2; V gene: TRBV3-1/TRBV3-2; clone size: NA; CDR3 DNA: TGTGCCAGCAGCCAAACCCCGGGACAGGGTAGTGGCTACACCTTC; CDR3 protein: CASSQTPGQGSGYTF
D gene: NA; J gene: TRBJ1-6; V gene: TRBV3-1/TRBV3-2; clone size: few; CDR3 DNA: TGTGCCAGCAGCAAAACGGAAGGGGGTTTCTCACCCCTCCACTTT; CDR3 protein: CASSKTEGGFSPLHF
D gene: NA; J gene: TRBJ2-7; V gene: TRBV6-2/TRBV6-3; clone size: NA; CDR3 DNA: TGTGCCAGCAGTTACGGCAGATTCTACGAGCAGTACTTC; CDR3 protein: CASSYGRFYEQYF
D gene: TRBD2; J gene: TRBJ2-1; V gene: TRBV11-2; clone size: NA; CDR3 DNA: TGTGCCAGCAGCTCGGGACTAGCGGGGGGCCGCCAACACTACAATGAGCAGTTCTTC; CDR3 protein: CASSSGLAGGRQHYNEQFF
D gene: TRBD2; J gene: TRBJ2-7; V gene: TRBV7-2; clone size: NA; CDR3 DNA: TGTGCCAGCAGCTCTAGGGGAGCCGAGCGGGGGTTGCGCGAGCAGTACTTC; CDR3 protein: CASSSRGAERGLREQYF
D gene: NA; J gene: TRBJ2-7; V gene: TRBV6-1; clone size: NA; CDR3 DNA: TGTGCCAGCAGTGAAGCGGCTAGCGACTCCTACGAGCAGTACTTC; CDR3 protein: CASSEAASDSYEQYF
D gene: NA; J gene: TRBJ2-6; V gene: TRBV27; clone size: NA; CDR3 DNA: TGTGCCAGCAGTGAACAAGGGAGCTCTGGGGCCAACGTCCTGACTTTC; CDR3 protein: CASSEQGSSGANVLTF
D gene: NA; J gene: TRBJ1-3; V gene: TRBV10-1; clone size: NA; CDR3 DNA: TGCGCCAGCAGTGCGGGACTGGAGAGCTCTGGAAACACCATATATTTT; CDR3 protein: CASSAGLESSGNTIYF
D gene: TRBD2; J gene: TRBJ2-1; V gene: TRBV11-1; clone size: once; CDR3 DNA: TGTGCCAGCAGCCCCGGGTTTGGTAGCGGGGACAATGAGCAGTTCTTC; CDR3 protein: CASSPGFGSGDNEQFF
D gene: NA; J gene: TRBJ2-1; V gene: TRBV11-2; clone size: NA; CDR3 DNA: TGTGCCAGCAGCACCCCCCGGGGGTACAATGAGCAGTTCTTC; CDR3 protein: CASSTPRGYNEQFF
D gene: TRBD1; J gene: TRBJ2-2; V gene: TRBV25-1; clone size: NA; CDR3 DNA: TGTGCCGCCGGACAGGGGGCACTGCTGTTTTTT; CDR3 protein: CAAGQGALLFF
D gene: TRBD2; J gene: TRBJ2-2; V gene: TRBV5-1; clone size: NA; CDR3 DNA: TGCGCCAGCAGCTTGCTGGCGGCTAGCGGGGGGGCGAACACCGGGGAGCTGTTTTTT; CDR3 protein: CASSLLAASGGANTGELFF
D gene: NA; J gene: TRBJ1-2; V gene: TRBV12-5; clone size: NA; CDR3 DNA: TGTGCTAGTGGTTTAATGTCAGCGGATGGCTACACCTTC; CDR3 protein: CASGLMSADGYTF
D gene: TRBD2; J gene: TRBJ2-5; V gene: TRBV4-2; clone size: NA; CDR3 DNA: TGTGCCAGCAGCCCGGGACTAGCGGGGGGGCGGGGTGAGACCCAGTACTTC; CDR3 protein: CASSPGLAGGRGETQYF
D gene: NA; J gene: TRBJ2-7; V gene: TRBV6-2/TRBV6-3; clone size: NA; CDR3 DNA: TGTGCCAGCAGTTCCGGGGAAACCCTTTTGAACGAGCAGTACTTC; CDR3 protein: CASSSGETLLNEQYF
D gene: NA; J gene: TRBJ1-2; V gene: TRBV12-3/TRBV12-4; clone size: few; CDR3 DNA: TGTGCCAGCAGTTTAATGACAGACTATGGCTACACCTTC; CDR3 protein: CASSLMTDYGYTF
D gene: NA; J gene: TRBJ2-3; V gene: TRBV30; clone size: NA; CDR3 DNA: TGTGCCTGGAGTGTTCTTGGGGGCCAAGATACGCAGTATTTT; CDR3 protein: CAWSVLGGQDTQYF
D gene: TRBD1; J gene: TRBJ2-7; V gene: TRBV10-3; clone size: NA; CDR3 DNA: TGTGCCATCAGCCGCCCAGGGACAGAGAGCTCCTACGAGCAGTACTTC; CDR3 protein: CAISRPGTESSYEQYF
D gene: NA; J gene: TRBJ1-3; V gene: TRBV18; clone size: NA; CDR3 DNA: TGTGCCAGCTCACCAAATAGCTCTGGAAACACCATATATTTT; CDR3 protein: CASSPNSSGNTIYF
D gene: NA; J gene: TRBJ2-3; V gene: TRBV7-9; clone size: NA; CDR3 DNA: TGTGCCAGCAGCTTAGTAGCAATGGCGTGGAATACGCAGTATTTT; CDR3 protein: CASSLVAMAWNTQYF
D gene: NA; J gene: TRBJ1-6; V gene: TRBV4-3; clone size: NA; CDR3 DNA: TGCGCCAGCAGCCGCGGGGGGTTTGGATCACCCCTCCACTTT; CDR3 protein: CASSRGGFGSPLHF
D gene: NA; J gene: TRBJ1-2; V gene: TRBV10-3; clone size: NA; CDR3 DNA: TGTGCCATCAGCCCCCGGGGGGATGACTATGGCTACACCTTC; CDR3 protein: CAISPRGDDYGYTF
D gene: NA; J gene: TRBJ1-2; V gene: TRBV5-1; clone size: once; CDR3 DNA: TGCGCCAGCAGACAGGGCGAGAACTATGGCTACACCTTC; CDR3 protein: CASRQGENYGYTF
D gene: TRBD2; J gene: TRBJ2-1; V gene: TRBV11-3; clone size: NA; CDR3 DNA: TGTGCCAGCAGCCCCTCCCGGGGGGGTGAGCAGTTCTTC; CDR3 protein: CASSPSRGGEQFF
D gene: TRBD2; J gene: TRBJ2-1; V gene: TRBV10-2; clone size: NA; CDR3 DNA: TGCGCCAGCAGCCTAGCGGGGGGTTACAATGAGCAGTTCTTC; CDR3 protein: CASSLAGGYNEQFF
D gene: TRBD1; J gene: TRBJ1-5; V gene: TRBV19; clone size: few; CDR3 DNA: TGTGCCAGTAGTCCCCTGGCGACAGGGAATAGCAATCAGCCCCAGCATTTT; CDR3 protein: CASSPLATGNSNQPQHF
D gene: NA; J gene: TRBJ2-1; V gene: TRBV14; clone size: once; CDR3 DNA: TGTGCCAGCAGCCGAGAGCTTGTCGGGGTAGGTGAGCAGTTCTTC; CDR3 protein: CASSRELVGVGEQFF
D gene: TRBD1; J gene: TRBJ2-7; V gene: TRBV6-5; clone size: NA; CDR3 DNA: TGTGCCAGCAGCCGCACCGGGACAGAACCCTACGAGCAGTACTTC; CDR3 protein: CASSRTGTEPYEQYF
D gene: TRBD2; J gene: TRBJ2-7; V gene: TRBV7-2; clone size: NA; CDR3 DNA: TGTGCCAGCAGCTTGGCTCCGGGGGGGGGCTACGAGCAGTACTTC; CDR3 protein: CASSLAPGGGYEQYF
D gene: TRBD2; J gene: TRBJ2-3; V gene: TRBV5-1; clone size: NA; CDR3 DNA: TGCGCCAGCAGCCTAGGACTGGGGACTAGCGGGGGGGCCACAGATACGCAGTATTTT; CDR3 protein: CASSLGLGTSGGATDTQYF
D gene: TRBD2; J gene: TRBJ2-1; V gene: TRBV19; clone size: NA; CDR3 DNA: TGTGCCAGTAGTTCGACCGGGACTAGGGACAATGAGCAGTTCTTC; CDR3 protein: CASSSTGTRDNEQFF
D gene: TRBD1; J gene: TRBJ1-1; V gene: TRBV19; clone size: NA; CDR3 DNA: TGTGCCAGTAGTGTACAACAGGGGAGAGCTTTCTTT; CDR3 protein: CASSVQQGRAFF
D gene: TRBD1; J gene: TRBJ1-2; V gene: TRBV18; clone size: few; CDR3 DNA: TGTGCCAGCTCACCCCTTGGGGACAGTTACTATGGCTACACCTTC; CDR3 protein: CASSPLGDSYYGYTF
D gene: TRBD2; J gene: TRBJ2-7; V gene: TRBV4-3; clone size: NA; CDR3 DNA: TGCGCCAGCAGCCGCCAACGGGCTAGCGGGGGCCTCTCCTACGAGCAGTACTTC; CDR3 protein: CASSRQRASGGLSYEQYF
D gene: NA; J gene: TRBJ1-1; V gene: TRBV28; clone size: NA; CDR3 DNA: TGTGCCAGCAGTTTAGGGGGCTCGTACACTGAAGCTTTCTTT; CDR3 protein: CASSLGGSYTEAFF
D gene: TRBD1; J gene: TRBJ1-1; V gene: TRBV2; clone size: NA; CDR3 DNA: TGTGCCAGCAGTGGGACAGGGACAGCTTTCTTT; CDR3 protein: CASSGTGTAFF
D gene: NA; J gene: TRBJ2-7; V gene: TRBV5-1; clone size: NA; CDR3 DNA: TGCGCCAGCAGCTTGACACAGGGTTTCTACGAGCAGTACTTC; CDR3 protein: CASSLTQGFYEQYF
D gene: NA; J gene: TRBJ1-2; V gene: TRBV4-1; clone size: NA; CDR3 DNA: TGCGCCAGCAGCCAAGACTCAGGGGTGTACGGCTATGGCTACACCTTC; CDR3 protein: CASSQDSGVYGYGYTF
D gene: NA; J gene: TRBJ1-5; V gene: TRBV11-2; clone size: once; CDR3 DNA: TGTGCCAGCAGCTTAAATCGCGGCAAGGGCAATCAGCCCCAGCATTTT; CDR3 protein: CASSLNRGKGNQPQHF
D gene: TRBD1; J gene: TRBJ1-2; V gene: TRBV14; clone size: NA; CDR3 DNA: TGTGCCAGCAGCCAACAAATCCAGGGGGCCCATGGCTACACCTTC; CDR3 protein: CASSQQIQGAHGYTF
D gene: NA; J gene: TRBJ2-1; V gene: TRBV11-2; clone size: NA; CDR3 DNA: TGTGCCAGCAGCTTAGTTGGCCTAGCATCCTACAATGAGCAGTTCTTC; CDR3 protein: CASSLVGLASYNEQFF
D gene: NA; J gene: TRBJ1-2; V gene: TRBV28; clone size: NA; CDR3 DNA: TGTGCCAGCAGTAGACAGGATGGCTACACCTTC; CDR3 protein: CASSRQDGYTF
D gene: TRBD1; J gene: TRBJ1-2; V gene: TRBV15; clone size: NA; CDR3 DNA: TGTGCCACCAGCAAAGACAGGGGGAGTTACGGCTACACCTTC; CDR3 protein: CATSKDRGSYGYTF
D gene: NA; J gene: TRBJ2-7; V gene: TRBV7-9; clone size: NA; CDR3 DNA: TGTGCCAGCAGCCGCCGGCCAGGGGACGAGCAGTACTTC; CDR3 protein: CASSRRPGDEQYF
D gene: NA; J gene: TRBJ1-4; V gene: TRBV20-1; clone size: NA; CDR3 DNA: TGCAGTGCTAGTGACAGGCTCCGTGCAACTAATGAAAAACTGTTTTTT; CDR3 protein: CSASDRLRATNEKLFF